The next 7 T cell receptor beta chains were all read from a single sample in a study of blood T cell repertoires in COVID-19. Generated by immunoSEQ multiplex PCR, the TCRdb table keeps only in-frame clones and is missing some. This table has around 130,000 clones, under 90% appearing once. Sequencing was done on a sample of peripheral blood. Receptors were obtained from a woman aged 60 to 75 with acute or convalescent COVID-19.

This chain joins TRBV2 and TRBJ1-5; D unclear. The CDR3 has 14 residues. The V end lost 7 bases, the J end lost 16 bases, and 26 bases lay between the germline ends. Germline CDR1 is SNHLY and CDR2 is FYNNEI. CDR3 coding DNA: TGTGCCAGCACCCTAGAGTGGCAAAATGAGTTGAACCATTTT. Translation: CASTLEWQNELNHF.

V gene TRBV12-3 or TRBV12-4 combines with J gene TRBJ1-2, with 7 positions matching TRBD1. This CDR3 is built from 13 residues. Unmatched junction bases numbered 5, after V lost 5 bases and J lost 5 bases. The CDR3 here is CASSATGEYGYTF. CDR3 nucleotide sequence: TGTGCCAGCAGTGCCACAGGGGAATATGGCTACACCTTC.

The V gene is TRBV18, the J gene TRBJ1-1; D remains ambiguous. The CDR3 is 12 amino acids. Trimming took 6 bases from V and 1 from J, leaving 6 bases between them. In germline, CDR1 is KGHSH, CDR2 LQKENI. Written as DNA, the CDR3 is TGTGCCAGCTCTGGCAGGAACACTGAAGCTTTCTTT. It translates to CASSGRNTEAFF.

The chain recombines TRBV7-9 with TRBJ2-3; 10 nucleotides match TRBD2. J was trimmed by 5 bases and V by 5 bases; bases with no gene match: 10. Germline CDR1 SEHNR, CDR2 FQNEAQ (reference sequence). CDR3 size: 16 residues. The CDR3 DNA reads as TGTGCCAGCAGCCCGCCGGGACTAGCGAGGAAAGATACGCAGTATTTT. Protein product: CASSPPGLARKDTQYF. The variable domain in full, with the rest retrieved from reference TRBV7-9 and TRBJ2-3, is DTGVSQNPRHKITKRGQNVTFRCDPISEHNRLYWYRQTLGQGPEFLTYFQNEAQLEKSRLLSDRFSAERPKGSFSTLEIQRTEQGDSAMYLCASSPPGLARKDTQYFGPGTRLTVL.

The chain employs TRBV24-1 and TRBJ1-1; D uncertain. V was shortened by 4 bases and J by 3 bases, with 8 bases between the two germline ends. The CDR3 loop spans 13 amino acids. CDR1 is KGHDR and CDR2 is SFDVKD in the germline V gene. CDR3 region: CATSDVQYTEAFF. CDR3 bases: TGTGCCACCAGTGACGTCCAGTACACTGAAGCTTTCTTT.

The chain has TRBV28 and TRBJ1-1; D uncertain. Germline V gene sequence: CDR1 MDHEN, CDR2 SYDVKM. The CDR3 extends over 11 amino acids. The V and J ends lost 4 bases and 7 bases respectively, with 7 bases between them. This chain's CDR3 is CASSSRGEAFF. Written as DNA, the CDR3 is TGTGCCAGCAGTTCCCGGGGTGAAGCTTTCTTT. Full variable domain (missing parts from reference TRBV28 and TRBJ1-1): DVKVTQSSRYLVKRTGEKVFLECVQDMDHENMFWYRQDPGLGLRLIYFSYDVKMKEKGDIPEGYSVSREKKERFSLILESASTNQTSMYLCASSSRGEAFFGQGTRLTVV.

The chain joins TRBV9 to TRBJ1-3, with D perhaps TRBD1 (5 bases). The CDR3 consists of 15 residues. Between the trimmed V and J ends, which lost 5 bases and 11 bases, there was a span of 23 bases. Germline V gives CDR1 SGDLS, CDR2 YYNGEE. CDR3 coding DNA: TGTGCCAGCAGTGCCGGGGGACTGTTGGAGAGCCCCATATATTTT. This encodes CASSAGGLLESPIYF.